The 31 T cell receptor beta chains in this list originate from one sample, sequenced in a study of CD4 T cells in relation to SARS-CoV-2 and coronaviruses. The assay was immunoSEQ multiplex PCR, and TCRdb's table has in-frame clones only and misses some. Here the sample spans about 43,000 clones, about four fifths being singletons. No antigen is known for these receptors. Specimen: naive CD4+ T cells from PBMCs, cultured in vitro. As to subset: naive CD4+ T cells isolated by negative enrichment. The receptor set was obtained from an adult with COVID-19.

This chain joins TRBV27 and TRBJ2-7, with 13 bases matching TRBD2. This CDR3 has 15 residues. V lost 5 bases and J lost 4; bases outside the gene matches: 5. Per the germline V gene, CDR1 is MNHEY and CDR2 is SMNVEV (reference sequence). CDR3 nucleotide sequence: TGTGCCAGCAGTCGGACTAGCGGGAGTCCGTACGAGCAGTACTTC. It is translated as CASSRTSGSPYEQYF.

CDR3 sequence reads: CASSGRPASYGYTF. The CDR3 DNA reads as TGTGCCAGTAGTGGGCGCCCTGCCAGCTATGGCTACACCTTC. The chain combines TRBV19 with TRBJ1-2; no reliable D call. Trimming pared 5 bases from V and 4 bases from J, leaving 14 bases between. Germline assignment: CDR1 LNHDA and CDR2 SQIVND (reference sequence). CDR3 length: 14 residues.

CDR3 loop: CASSTGAGLGEQYF. In DNA, the CDR3 is TGTGCCAGCAGCACTGGTGCTGGGCTCGGGGAGCAGTACTTC. The J gene is TRBJ2-7, the V gene TRBV5-4; D is ambiguous. The V end was cut by 4 bases, the J end by 7 bases, with 18 bases between. The CDR3 contains 14 residues. Germline V CDR1 and CDR2: SGHNT, YYREEE (reference sequence).

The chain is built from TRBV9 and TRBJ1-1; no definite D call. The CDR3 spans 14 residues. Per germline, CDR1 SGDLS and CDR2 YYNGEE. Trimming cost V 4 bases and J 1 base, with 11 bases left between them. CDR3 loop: CASSSRPENTEAFF. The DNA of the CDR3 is TGTGCCAGCAGCTCAAGACCGGAGAACACTGAAGCTTTCTTT. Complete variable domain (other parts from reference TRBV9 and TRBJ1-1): DSGVTQTPKHLITATGQRVTLRCSPRSGDLSVYWYQQSLDQGLQFLIQYYNGEERAKGNILERFSAQQFPDLHSELNLSSLELGDSALYFCASSSRPENTEAFFGQGTRLTVV.

CDR3 coding DNA: TGTGCCAGCAGTCCCCCTGGAGCGGGGGGCTACGAGCAGTACTTC. Protein: CASSPPGAGGYEQYF. The genes are TRBV28 and TRBJ2-7; 9 nucleotides agree with TRBD2. J was trimmed by 3 bases and V by 5 bases; bases with no gene match: 8. The germline V gene has CDR1 MDHEN and CDR2 SYDVKM. This CDR3 has 15 amino acids. Looking up the rest from reference TRBV28 and TRBJ2-7 gives the full variable domain: DVKVTQSSRYLVKRTGEKVFLECVQDMDHENMFWYRQDPGLGLRLIYFSYDVKMKEKGDIPEGYSVSREKKERFSLILESASTNQTSMYLCASSPPGAGGYEQYFGPGTRLTVT.

The CDR3 DNA reads TGTGCCAGCAGTTTAGGGGGCCGGCGGAACACCATATATTTT. This gives the protein CASSLGGRRNTIYF. This chain connects TRBV28 to TRBJ1-3; D possibly corresponds to TRBD1 (6 bases). Germline CDR1 and CDR2: MDHEN and SYDVKM. CDR3 length equals 14 residues. The V end lost 2 bases, the J end lost 7 bases, and 12 bases lay between the germline ends.

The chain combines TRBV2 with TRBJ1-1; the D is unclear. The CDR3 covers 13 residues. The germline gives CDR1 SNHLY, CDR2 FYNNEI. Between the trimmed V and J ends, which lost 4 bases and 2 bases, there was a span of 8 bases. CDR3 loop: CASSVASNTEAFF. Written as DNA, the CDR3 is TGTGCCAGCAGTGTTGCCAGCAACACTGAAGCTTTCTTT.

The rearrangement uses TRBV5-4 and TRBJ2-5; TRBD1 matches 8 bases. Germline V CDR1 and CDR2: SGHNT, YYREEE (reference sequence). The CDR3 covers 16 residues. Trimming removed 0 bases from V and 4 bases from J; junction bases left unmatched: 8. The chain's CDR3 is CASSLESQGVGETQYF. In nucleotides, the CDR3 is TGTGCCAGCAGCTTGGAGTCACAGGGGGTGGGAGAGACCCAGTACTTC.

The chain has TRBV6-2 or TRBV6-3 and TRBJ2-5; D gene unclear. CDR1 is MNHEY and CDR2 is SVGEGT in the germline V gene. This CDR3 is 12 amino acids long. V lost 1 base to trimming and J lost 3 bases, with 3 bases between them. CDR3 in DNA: TGTGCCAGCAGTTACTGGGAAGAGACCCAGTACTTC. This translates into CASSYWEETQYF.

CDR3: CASTPEGGNYGYTF. DNA for the CDR3: TGCGCCAGCACCCCGGAGGGGGGCAACTATGGCTACACCTTC. V and J are TRBV10-2 and TRBJ1-2, with TRBD1 as a possible D gene (6 bases). The CDR3 extends over 14 amino acids. Germline V lookup: CDR1 WSHSY, CDR2 SAAADI. Trimming took off 7 bases at V and 2 bases at J, with 14 bases between the two ends.

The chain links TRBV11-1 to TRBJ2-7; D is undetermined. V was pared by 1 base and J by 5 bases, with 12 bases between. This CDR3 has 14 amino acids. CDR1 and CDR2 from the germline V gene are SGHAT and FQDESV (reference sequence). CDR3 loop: CASSLGGRTHEQYF. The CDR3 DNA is TGTGCCAGCAGCTTAGGAGGCAGAACTCACGAGCAGTACTTC.

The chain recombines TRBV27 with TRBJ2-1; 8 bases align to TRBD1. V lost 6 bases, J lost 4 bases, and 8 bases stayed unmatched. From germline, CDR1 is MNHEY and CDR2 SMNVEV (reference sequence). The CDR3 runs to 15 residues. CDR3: CASRSDRGLYNEQFF. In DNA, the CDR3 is TGTGCCAGCAGGTCAGACAGGGGCTTGTACAATGAGCAGTTCTTC.

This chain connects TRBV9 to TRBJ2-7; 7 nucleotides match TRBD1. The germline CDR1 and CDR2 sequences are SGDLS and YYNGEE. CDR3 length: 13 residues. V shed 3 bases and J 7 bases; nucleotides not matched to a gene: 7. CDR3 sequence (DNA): TGTGCCAGCAGCGAGACAGGGATCGGGGAGCAGTACTTC. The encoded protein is CASSETGIGEQYF.

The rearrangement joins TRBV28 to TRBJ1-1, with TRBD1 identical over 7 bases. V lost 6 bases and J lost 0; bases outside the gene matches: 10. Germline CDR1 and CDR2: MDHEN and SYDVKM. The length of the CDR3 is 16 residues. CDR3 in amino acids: CASRHNRQGLNTEAFF. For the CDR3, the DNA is TGTGCCAGCAGGCATAACAGACAGGGCCTGAACACTGAAGCTTTCTTT.

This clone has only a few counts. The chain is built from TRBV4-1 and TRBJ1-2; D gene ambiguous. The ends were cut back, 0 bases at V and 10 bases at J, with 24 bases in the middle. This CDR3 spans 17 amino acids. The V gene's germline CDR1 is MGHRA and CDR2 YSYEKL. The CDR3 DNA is TGCGCCAGCAGCCAAGACCCTTACGAGGTACTAGGCGGTGTCTACACCTTC. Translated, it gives CASSQDPYEVLGGVYTF.

Written as DNA, the CDR3 is TGTGCCAGCAGTTCCCAGGATCCCTACGAGCAGTACTTC. Translating gives CASSSQDPYEQYF. The V and J genes are TRBV28 and TRBJ2-7; D gene ambiguous. V gave up 4 bases and J gave up 2 bases, with 9 bases separating them. The CDR3 has 13 residues. Germline lookup yields CDR1 MDHEN and CDR2 SYDVKM.

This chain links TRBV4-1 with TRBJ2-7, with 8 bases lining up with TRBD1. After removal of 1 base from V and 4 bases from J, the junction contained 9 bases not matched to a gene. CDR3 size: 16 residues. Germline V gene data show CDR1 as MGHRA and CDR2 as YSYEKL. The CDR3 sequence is CASSQGPGQGMYEQYF. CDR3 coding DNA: TGCGCCAGCAGCCAAGGGCCAGGACAGGGTATGTACGAGCAGTACTTC.

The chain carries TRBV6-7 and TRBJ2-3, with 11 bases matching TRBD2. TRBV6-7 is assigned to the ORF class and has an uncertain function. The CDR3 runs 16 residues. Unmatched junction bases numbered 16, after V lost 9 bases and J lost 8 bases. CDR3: CARGHGTSGCHRTQYF. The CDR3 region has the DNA TGTGCCAGGGGACACGGGACTAGCGGTTGTCATCGTACGCAGTATTTT.

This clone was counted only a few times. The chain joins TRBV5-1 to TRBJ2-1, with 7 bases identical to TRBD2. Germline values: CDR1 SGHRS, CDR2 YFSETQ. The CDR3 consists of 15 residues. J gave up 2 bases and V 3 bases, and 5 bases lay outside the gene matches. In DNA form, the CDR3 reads TGCGCCAGCAGCTCCGGGGAGGGCCCCTACAATGAGCAGTTCTTC. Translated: CASSSGEGPYNEQFF.

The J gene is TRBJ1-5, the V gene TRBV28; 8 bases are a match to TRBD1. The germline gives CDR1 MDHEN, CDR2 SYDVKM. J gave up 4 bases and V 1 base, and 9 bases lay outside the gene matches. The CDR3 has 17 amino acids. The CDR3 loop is CASSLFGAGQGNQPQHF. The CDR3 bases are TGTGCCAGCAGTTTATTTGGGGCCGGACAGGGTAATCAGCCCCAGCATTTT. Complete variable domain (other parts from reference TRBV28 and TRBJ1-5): DVKVTQSSRYLVKRTGEKVFLECVQDMDHENMFWYRQDPGLGLRLIYFSYDVKMKEKGDIPEGYSVSREKKERFSLILESASTNQTSMYLCASSLFGAGQGNQPQHFGDGTRLSIL.

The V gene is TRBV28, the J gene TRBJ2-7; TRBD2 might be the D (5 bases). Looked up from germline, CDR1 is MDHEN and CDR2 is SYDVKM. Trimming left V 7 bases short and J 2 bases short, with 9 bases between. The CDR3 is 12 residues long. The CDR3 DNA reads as TGTGCCAGCAAAACCGGGACCTACGAGCAGTACTTC. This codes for CASKTGTYEQYF.

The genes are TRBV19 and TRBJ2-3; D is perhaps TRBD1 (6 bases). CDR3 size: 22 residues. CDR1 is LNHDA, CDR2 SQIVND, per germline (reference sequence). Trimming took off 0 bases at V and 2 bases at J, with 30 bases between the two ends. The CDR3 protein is CASSIDLAGQTTSMGHTDTQYF. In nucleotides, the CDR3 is TGTGCCAGTAGTATAGATTTAGCCGGACAGACGACGAGTATGGGTCACACAGATACGCAGTATTTT.

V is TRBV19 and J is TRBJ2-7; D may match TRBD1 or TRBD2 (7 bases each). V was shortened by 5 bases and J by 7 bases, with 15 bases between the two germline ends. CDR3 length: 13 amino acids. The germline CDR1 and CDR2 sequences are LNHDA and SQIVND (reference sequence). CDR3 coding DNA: TGTGCCAGTAGTCGGAGGCAGGGGGGGGAGCAGTACTTC. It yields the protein CASSRRQGGEQYF.

The CDR3 region is CASSQASRGRARYSMNTEAFF. DNA of the CDR3: TGTGCCAGCAGCCAAGCGTCCCGGGGTCGAGCCAGATACAGCATGAACACTGAAGCTTTCTTT. V usage is TRBV3-1 (or the pseudogene TRBV3-2) and J usage is TRBJ1-1; D is uncertain. This CDR3 spans 21 amino acids. V lost 1 base to trimming and J lost 0 bases, with 27 bases between them. CDR1 is LGHDT, CDR2 YNNKEL, per germline (reference sequence).

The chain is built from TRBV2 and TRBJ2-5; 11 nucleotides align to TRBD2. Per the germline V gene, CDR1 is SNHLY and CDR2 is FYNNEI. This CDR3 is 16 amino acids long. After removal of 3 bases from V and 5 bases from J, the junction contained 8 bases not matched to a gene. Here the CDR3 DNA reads TGTGCCAGCAGTGAGTTACTAGCGGGAGAAGGTGAGACCCAGTACTTC. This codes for CASSELLAGEGETQYF.

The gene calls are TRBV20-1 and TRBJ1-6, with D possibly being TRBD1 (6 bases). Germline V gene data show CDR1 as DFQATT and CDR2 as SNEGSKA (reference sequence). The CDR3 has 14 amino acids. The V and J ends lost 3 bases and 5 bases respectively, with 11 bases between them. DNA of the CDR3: TGCAGTGCTAGTGGGGGGGGCAATAATTCACCCCTCCACTTT. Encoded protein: CSASGGGNNSPLHF.

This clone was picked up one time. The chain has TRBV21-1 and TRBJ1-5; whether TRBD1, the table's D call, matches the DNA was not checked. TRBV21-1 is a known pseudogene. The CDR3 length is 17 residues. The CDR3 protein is CASSKDTGTACNQPQHF. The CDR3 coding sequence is TGTGCCAGCAGCAAAGATACTGGGACAGCCTGCAATCAGCCCCAGCATTTT.

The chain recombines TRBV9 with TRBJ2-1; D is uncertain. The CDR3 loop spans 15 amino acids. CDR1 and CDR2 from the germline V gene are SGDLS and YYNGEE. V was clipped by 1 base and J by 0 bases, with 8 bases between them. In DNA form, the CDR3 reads TGTGCCAGCAGCGTAATGGGTAGCTCCTACAATGAGCAGTTCTTC. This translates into CASSVMGSSYNEQFF.

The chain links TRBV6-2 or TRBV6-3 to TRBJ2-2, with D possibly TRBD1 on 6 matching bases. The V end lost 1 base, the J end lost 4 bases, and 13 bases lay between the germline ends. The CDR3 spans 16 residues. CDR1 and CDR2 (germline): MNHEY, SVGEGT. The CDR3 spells CASSYLAQQGTGELFF. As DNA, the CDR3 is TGTGCCAGCAGTTACTTGGCCCAACAGGGCACCGGGGAGCTGTTTTTT.

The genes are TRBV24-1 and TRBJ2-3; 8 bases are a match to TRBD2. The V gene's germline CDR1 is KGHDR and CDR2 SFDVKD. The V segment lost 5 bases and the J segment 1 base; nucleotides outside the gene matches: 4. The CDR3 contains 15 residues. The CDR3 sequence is CATSADSGGTDTQYF. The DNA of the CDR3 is TGTGCCACCAGTGCCGATAGCGGGGGCACAGATACGCAGTATTTT.

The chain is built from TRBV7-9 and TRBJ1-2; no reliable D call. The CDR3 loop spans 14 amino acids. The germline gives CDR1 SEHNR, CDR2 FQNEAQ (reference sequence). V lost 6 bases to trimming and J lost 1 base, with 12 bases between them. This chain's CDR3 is CASRPERSNYGYTF. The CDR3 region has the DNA TGTGCCAGCAGACCGGAACGTAGTAACTATGGCTACACCTTC.